The 5 T cell receptor beta chains in this list originate from one sample, sequenced in a study of blood T cell repertoires in COVID-19. Method: immunoSEQ multiplex PCR; TCRdb's copy keeps in-frame clones and lacks some. The sample gives about 110,000 clones, about two thirds of which show up once; 1.8% is in the top ten. Material: peripheral blood. Source of these receptors: a woman aged 40 to 49 with acute or convalescent COVID-19.

For the CDR3, the DNA is TGCGCCAGCAGATGGGACAGCAACACCGGGGAGCTGTTTTTT. Translating gives CASRWDSNTGELFF. This rearrangement joins TRBV5-1 to TRBJ2-2; the match to TRBD1 covers 7 bases. J was trimmed by 2 bases and V by 5 bases; bases with no gene match: 3. Germline V gene sequence: CDR1 SGHRS, CDR2 YFSETQ. This CDR3 region has 14 residues.

The rearrangement uses TRBV7-9 and TRBJ2-2, with D perhaps matching TRBD2 (5 bases). Germline V gene lookup returns CDR1 SEHNR and CDR2 FQNEAQ (reference sequence). This CDR3 is built from 14 residues. Trimming took 1 base from V and 6 from J, leaving 9 bases between them. The CDR3: CASSLGTGAGELFF. In nucleotides, the CDR3 is TGTGCCAGCAGCTTAGGAACCGGGGCCGGGGAGCTGTTTTTT.

This chain uses TRBV5-4 with TRBJ1-2, with 9 bases aligning to TRBD1. The J segment lost 3 bases and the V segment lost 0 bases, leaving 12 bases of the junction unmatched. Germline CDR1 is SGHNT and CDR2 is YYREEE (reference sequence). The CDR3 is 18 amino acids. The CDR3 coding sequence is TGTGCCAGCAGCTTGGGAATCTTAGGGACAGGGAAGGACTATGGCTACACCTTC. Its translation is CASSLGILGTGKDYGYTF.

This clone was seen only a few times. For the CDR3, the DNA is TGTGCCAGCAGCCCTAGCGGGGCGGCCAAAAACATTCAGTACTTC. Protein sequence: CASSPSGAAKNIQYF. The V gene is TRBV6-2 or TRBV6-3, the J gene TRBJ2-4; the match to TRBD2 covers 9 bases. The junction had 4 bases not matched to a gene; V was cut back by 6 bases and J by 1 base. The CDR3 consists of 15 residues. Germline V gene sequence: CDR1 MNHEY, CDR2 SVGEGT.

The chain recombines TRBV6-5 with TRBJ1-3, with D possibly TRBD1 on 5 matching bases. Trimming took off 8 bases at V and 0 bases at J, with 14 bases between the two ends. The CDR3 consists of 15 residues. The germline gives CDR1 MNHEY, CDR2 SVGAGI. The DNA for the CDR3 is TGTGCCAGCTCGCGGGGGAGTAGCTCTGGAAACACCATATATTTT. It is translated as CASSRGSSSGNTIYF.